The following is a T cell receptor beta chain sequence with its context. The data were obtained in a study of blood T cell repertoires in COVID-19. The wider study: Sites in the United States, Italy and Spain provided acute and convalescent COVID-19 samples.

The V gene lost 5 bases and the J gene lost 7 bases, with 20 bases spanning the gap. In germline, CDR1 is SGHAT, CDR2 FQNNGV. This CDR3 is built from 15 residues. Assay: immunoSEQ multiplex PCR; the TCRdb copy retains only in-frame clones and omits some. The sample carries around 180,000 clones, around 85% recorded once. The source of this sequence is a woman at least 80 years old with acute or convalescent COVID-19. This sequence joins TRBV11-2 and TRBJ2-5; D perhaps matches TRBD1 (5 bases). Sequencing was carried out using peripheral blood. The CDR3 sequence: CASSGPDIGEGTQYF. The CDR3 coding sequence is TGTGCCAGCAGCGGACCGGACATCGGCGAAGGGACCCAGTACTTC.